The 2 T cell receptor beta chains below were found in one sample sequenced in a study of CD8+ T cells in alopecia areata. Extracted from the samples, RNA was reverse transcribed into cDNA to serve as the sequencing template. This table comes from immunoSEQ multiplex PCR, and its TCRdb copy is limited to in-frame clones, with some not included. The sample shows some 180,000 clones, more than 60% of them seen only once. Sequenced material: CD4+ T cells sorted from blood, taken at week 0. The receptors derive from a human donor with alopecia areata.

This clone was counted a single time. This chain uses TRBV19 with TRBJ1-5; D ambiguous. Germline CDR1 LNHDA, CDR2 SQIVND (reference sequence). This CDR3 has 15 residues. V dropped 3 bases and J dropped 4 bases, with 13 bases sitting between them. The CDR3 region is CASSIGPEGNQPQHF. The CDR3 DNA sequence: TGTGCCAGTAGTATTGGCCCGGAAGGGAATCAGCCCCAGCATTTT.

This clone was observed once. The rearrangement links TRBV29-1 to TRBJ2-5; possibly TRBD1 for D (5 bases). V dropped 3 bases and J dropped 9 bases, with 14 bases sitting between them. Germline-derived CDR1 and CDR2 are SQVTM and ANQGSEA. The CDR3 length is 12 residues. The CDR3 reads CSVDAAEGAQYF. Here the CDR3 DNA reads TGCAGCGTTGACGCGGCTGAAGGGGCCCAGTACTTC.